The rows below give T cell receptor beta chains drawn from one sample of a study of preoperative IRX-2 immunotherapy in early breast cancer. The assay was immunoSEQ multiplex PCR, and TCRdb's table has in-frame clones only and misses some. The sample records roughly 43,000 clones, just under 95% being singletons. Sample: tumor tissue, taken after IRX-2 immunotherapy. The receptors originated from a human donor with breast cancer. Each CDR3 is given without its conserved first and last residue. Not every row has a clone size; where given, it reads once, few, many or a size class.

clone size: -; V gene: TRBV11-3; J gene: TRBJ2-7; CDR3 length: 12; CDR3 protein: ASSLGGDAYEQY
clone size: -; V gene: TRBV7-9; J gene: TRBJ2-5; CDR3 length: 13; CDR3 protein: ASSGGREVFQTQY
clone size: -; V gene: TRBV7-9; J gene: TRBJ1-1; CDR3 length: 15; CDR3 protein: ASSRRLGGGGNTEAF
clone size: -; V gene: TRBV7-9; J gene: TRBJ2-5; CDR3 length: 15; CDR3 protein: ASSLFRGGTHEETQY
clone size: -; V gene: TRBV28; J gene: TRBJ1-2; CDR3 length: 11; CDR3 protein: ASSLGATYGYT
clone size: -; V gene: TRBV7-2; J gene: TRBJ1-3; CDR3 length: 12; CDR3 protein: ASSFLTAGNTIY
clone size: -; V gene: TRBV5-1; J gene: TRBJ2-5; CDR3 length: 13; CDR3 protein: ASSPGLLGTETQY
clone size: -; V gene: TRBV5-1; J gene: TRBJ1-2; CDR3 length: 14; CDR3 protein: ASSPGQGSIQYGYT
clone size: -; V gene: TRBV6-6; J gene: TRBJ2-7; CDR3 length: 13; CDR3 protein: ASSSHPASSYEQY
clone size: -; V gene: TRBV28; J gene: TRBJ2-7; CDR3 length: 12; CDR3 protein: ASSLLVDSYEQY
clone size: -; V gene: TRBV4-3; J gene: TRBJ1-6; CDR3 length: 11; CDR3 protein: ASSQAADLPLH
clone size: once; V gene: TRBV11-3; J gene: TRBJ2-1; CDR3 length: 13; CDR3 protein: ASSLGTSHYNEQF
clone size: -; V gene: TRBV18; J gene: -; CDR3 length: 10; CDR3 protein: ASSGTAVEQY
clone size: -; V gene: TRBV5-1; J gene: TRBJ2-3; CDR3 length: 11; CDR3 protein: ASSRSSTDTQY
clone size: once; V gene: TRBV7-3; J gene: TRBJ1-1; CDR3 length: 11; CDR3 protein: ASSPREGMEAF
clone size: -; V gene: TRBV4-3; J gene: TRBJ1-2; CDR3 length: 12; CDR3 protein: ASSQANTRDSYT
clone size: -; V gene: TRBV28; J gene: TRBJ2-3; CDR3 length: 11; CDR3 protein: ASSLSSRDTQY
clone size: once; V gene: TRBV7-2; J gene: TRBJ2-2; CDR3 length: 13; CDR3 protein: ASSRTSGYTGELF
clone size: -; V gene: TRBV16; J gene: TRBJ1-1; CDR3 length: 13; CDR3 protein: ASSQSRGGETEAF
clone size: -; V gene: TRBV7-9; J gene: TRBJ2-6; CDR3 length: 16; CDR3 protein: ASSPKTGTSSGANVLT
clone size: -; V gene: TRBV7-8; J gene: TRBJ2-4; CDR3 length: 14; CDR3 protein: ASSTPLTGVKNIQY
clone size: -; V gene: TRBV18; J gene: TRBJ2-1; CDR3 length: 14; CDR3 protein: ASSPPRYVSYNEQF
clone size: -; V gene: TRBV6-1; J gene: TRBJ1-2; CDR3 length: 12; CDR3 protein: ASSSDGDNYGYT
clone size: -; V gene: TRBV6-5; J gene: TRBJ2-7; CDR3 length: 11; CDR3 protein: ASTGTLSYEQY
clone size: -; V gene: TRBV7-2; J gene: TRBJ1-3; CDR3 length: 11; CDR3 protein: ASSRTGGNTIY
clone size: -; V gene: TRBV28; J gene: TRBJ2-5; CDR3 length: 16; CDR3 protein: ASSLSLAGSNPQETQY
clone size: once; V gene: TRBV15; J gene: TRBJ1-1; CDR3 length: 12; CDR3 protein: ATAGPPREEGAF
clone size: -; V gene: TRBV6-4; J gene: TRBJ1-6; CDR3 length: 11; CDR3 protein: ASSDPALTSLH
clone size: -; V gene: TRBV14; J gene: TRBJ1-5; CDR3 length: 13; CDR3 protein: ASSQEKEGRQPQH
clone size: -; V gene: TRBV4-1; J gene: TRBJ2-1; CDR3 length: 14; CDR3 protein: ASSQVRGAEYNEQF
clone size: -; V gene: TRBV4-1; J gene: TRBJ1-1; CDR3 length: 13; CDR3 protein: ASSQTRGGRTEAF
clone size: -; V gene: TRBV27; J gene: TRBJ1-5; CDR3 length: 13; CDR3 protein: ASSFKGQGNQPQH
clone size: -; V gene: TRBV7-2; J gene: TRBJ1-3; CDR3 length: 14; CDR3 protein: ASSLRAYEGGNTIY
clone size: -; V gene: TRBV19; J gene: TRBJ1-4; CDR3 length: 12; CDR3 protein: ASSIRATNEKLF
clone size: -; V gene: TRBV29-1; J gene: TRBJ1-1; CDR3 length: 12; CDR3 protein: SVIQLVVGTEAF
clone size: -; V gene: TRBV11-2; J gene: TRBJ2-1; CDR3 length: 16; CDR3 protein: ASSLDFSAVGVGNEQF
clone size: -; V gene: TRBV29-1; J gene: TRBJ2-3; CDR3 length: 11; CDR3 protein: SVGEGGTDTQY
clone size: -; V gene: TRBV28; J gene: TRBJ2-5; CDR3 length: 14; CDR3 protein: ASIPAGTTNLETQY
clone size: -; V gene: TRBV6-5; J gene: TRBJ2-7; CDR3 length: 11; CDR3 protein: ASRVEGTYEQY
clone size: -; V gene: TRBV4-2; J gene: TRBJ1-1; CDR3 length: 11; CDR3 protein: ASSLNLNTEAF
clone size: -; V gene: TRBV2; J gene: TRBJ2-7; CDR3 length: 12; CDR3 protein: ASSGPSGSGEQY
clone size: -; V gene: TRBV19; J gene: TRBJ2-5; CDR3 length: 13; CDR3 protein: ASSLSRGRRETQY
clone size: -; V gene: TRBV30; J gene: TRBJ1-2; CDR3 length: 11; CDR3 protein: AWSVRSRGGYT
clone size: once; V gene: TRBV5-4; J gene: TRBJ2-2; CDR3 length: 12; CDR3 protein: ASSQGGGAGELF
clone size: -; V gene: TRBV6-6; J gene: TRBJ2-1; CDR3 length: 12; CDR3 protein: ASRDPGGLVEQF
clone size: once; V gene: TRBV6-6; J gene: TRBJ1-3; CDR3 length: 13; CDR3 protein: ASSQGRGSGNTIY
clone size: -; V gene: TRBV21-1; J gene: TRBJ2-7; CDR3 length: 12; CDR3 protein: ASSTQGLSYEQY
clone size: -; V gene: TRBV21-1; J gene: TRBJ1-6; CDR3 length: 13; CDR3 protein: ASSPWDRYNSPLH
clone size: -; V gene: TRBV12-5; J gene: TRBJ2-5; CDR3 length: 15; CDR3 protein: ASGLFPGQGAQETQY
clone size: -; V gene: TRBV6-5; J gene: TRBJ2-6; CDR3 length: 13; CDR3 protein: ATSWGALGANVLT
clone size: -; V gene: TRBV19; J gene: TRBJ2-2; CDR3 length: 12; CDR3 protein: ASSLGTVTGELF
clone size: -; V gene: TRBV7-2; J gene: TRBJ2-1; CDR3 length: 17; CDR3 protein: ASSRRTAGLAGRYNEQF
clone size: -; V gene: TRBV11-3; J gene: TRBJ2-7; CDR3 length: 13; CDR3 protein: ASSFTGGNSYEQY
clone size: -; V gene: TRBV25-1; J gene: TRBJ1-1; CDR3 length: 13; CDR3 protein: ASSERGVGFTEAF
clone size: -; V gene: TRBV5-1; J gene: TRBJ2-7; CDR3 length: 10; CDR3 protein: ASSFGGNEQY